This T cell receptor beta chain was recovered during a study of neoadjuvant nivolumab and ipilimumab in lung cancer. Looking at the study overall: Nivolumab 3 mg/kg was given days 1, 15 and 29, plus ipilimumab 1 mg/kg day 1 in combination.

Sequencing was performed with immunoSEQ multiplex PCR; in TCRdb, only in-frame clones are kept and a portion is missing. The table records about 25,000 clones, 75% to 85% of them present only once. Study-level results: TCR receptors were sequenced in few samples. Only two of four nivolumab-treated tumors gained richness and clonality by surgery. Compared with tumor-adjacent uninvolved lung, resected tumors showed greater richness and clonality.

The CDR3 totals 13 residues. CDR1 is SEHNR and CDR2 is FQNEAQ in the germline V gene (reference sequence). V gave up 2 bases and J gave up 6 bases, with 11 bases separating them. In the case of this clone: The antigen is undetermined.

The material was tumor tissue, obtained after neoadjuvant nivolumab, alone or with ipilimumab, at or shortly before surgery. The chain links TRBV7-9 to TRBJ2-7; no clear D. This receptor was identified in an adult with non-small cell lung cancer. The CDR3 sequence is CASSLFVGSEQYF. CDR3 sequence (DNA): TGTGCCAGCAGCTTATTCGTTGGGTCCGAGCAGTACTTC.